These 23 T cell receptor beta chains originate from one sample sequenced in a study of CD8 T cells in ankylosing spondylitis (dated by TCRdb to about 2017). Preparation of the library involved 5' RACE. This sample was sequenced with an Illumina HiSeq 2500. TCRdb reprocessing: public reads trimmed at Q25 with fastp, clones called with MiXCR, in-frame beta chains kept. Identical CDR3 proteins give one entry, which carries the most common genes and DNA. This sample is represented by approximately 150,000 distinct CDR3 sequences; approximately 17% of them were singletons. The ten largest clonotypes hold roughly 30% of the sample. No antigen has been assigned to these receptors. The paper as a whole reports these results and caveats: A TCR beta motif made up of several highly homologous amino acid variants appeared to be characteristic of blood from ankylosing spondylitis patients.

The sequenced sample was blood, either unsorted or a sorted T cell fraction (not recorded which). These receptors all come from a male donor with ankylosing spondylitis.

There are many counts of this clonotype. This rearrangement joins TRBV29-1 to TRBJ2-1; D ambiguous. CDR3 length: 15 residues. V lost 0 bases, J lost 2 bases, and 11 bases lay in between. Germline V gives CDR1 SQVTM, CDR2 ANQGSEA. This chain's CDR3 is CSVEEGRYAYNEQFF. CDR3 DNA sequence: TGCAGCGTTGAAGAAGGACGGTACGCCTACAATGAGCAGTTCTTC.

The V call is TRBV7-9, the J call TRBJ1-4, with no clear D. The CDR3 is 15 amino acids. Trimming removed 4 bases from V and 0 bases from J, with 9 bases in between. Germline CDR1 reads SEHNR; CDR2 reads FQNEAQ (reference sequence). The CDR3 region is CASSSPTSTNEKLFF. The CDR3 DNA reads TGTGCCAGCAGCTCCCCGACGTCAACTAATGAAAAACTGTTTTTT.

In its sample, this clonotype was seen a few times. The J gene is TRBJ2-3, the V gene TRBV7-9, with D perhaps matching TRBD2 (6 bases). CDR1 is SEHNR and CDR2 is FQNEAQ in the germline V gene (reference sequence). Trimming stripped 5 bases from V and 1 base from J, with 16 bases between. This CDR3 has 16 amino acids. The CDR3 region is CASSPLSGTGTDTQYF. CDR3 nucleotide sequence: TGTGCCAGCAGCCCACTTTCGGGGACTGGCACAGATACGCAGTATTTT.

This clonotype showed up just a few times. V is TRBV3-1 and J is TRBJ2-3; possible D gene TRBD2, 5 bases. Germline V gives CDR1 LGHDT, CDR2 YNNKEL (reference sequence). V was trimmed by 0 bases and J by 6 bases, leaving 13 bases between them. There are 15 residues in the CDR3. The CDR3 spells CASSQEARRRDTQYF. Here the CDR3 DNA reads TGTGCCAGCAGCCAAGAGGCCCGTAGGAGGGATACGCAGTATTTT.

This clonotype was counted many times. The chain combines TRBV2 with TRBJ2-1; D is unresolved. The CDR3 extends over 16 amino acids. The germline gives CDR1 SNHLY, CDR2 FYNNEI. Trimming removed 2 bases at V and 0 bases at J, with 11 bases between. The CDR3 DNA reads TGTGCCAGCAGTGAATCTGCGCCGAGCTCCTACAATGAGCAGTTCTTC. Its protein is CASSESAPSSYNEQFF.

V and J are TRBV20-1 and TRBJ2-7, with D possibly called TRBD1 or TRBD2 (6 bases each). The V gene's germline CDR1 is DFQATT and CDR2 SNEGSKA (reference sequence). Trimming stripped 1 base from V and 6 bases from J, with 19 bases between. The CDR3 sequence is 15 residues long. CDR3 nucleotides: TGCAGTGCTAGAGCCCCAACTCCACGGGGGCGCGAGCAGTACTTC. Translating gives CSARAPTPRGREQYF.

This clonotype has a handful of counts. V usage is TRBV27 and J usage is TRBJ2-1; the D gene is possibly TRBD1 (6 bases). CDR3 length equals 15 residues. V gave up 1 base and J gave up 9 bases, with 16 bases separating them. Germline CDR1 reads MNHEY; CDR2 reads SMNVEV (reference sequence). The CDR3 DNA reads as TGTGCCAGCAGTTTATGGAGTAGGGGGTCTGTTGAGCAGTTCTTC. Encoded protein: CASSLWSRGSVEQFF.

This rearrangement joins TRBV5-4 to TRBJ2-5; tentative D call: TRBD2 (5 bases). The CDR3 has 15 residues. Per germline, CDR1 SGHNT and CDR2 YYREEE (reference sequence). Deletions cut 0 bases from V and 3 bases from J, with 12 bases between. Here the CDR3 reads CASSLGGSLEETQYF. The CDR3 bases are TGTGCCAGCAGCTTGGGTGGGAGCCTAGAAGAGACCCAGTACTTC.

The V call is TRBV25-1, the J call TRBJ1-1; D ambiguous. CDR1 and CDR2 (germline): MGHDK, SYGVNS. Trimming pared 8 bases from V and 5 bases from J, leaving 9 bases between. CDR3 size: 11 residues. CDR3 nucleotides: TGTGCCAGCGTAGAAGGGACTGAAGCTTTCTTT. It translates to CASVEGTEAFF.

With respect to this clonotype: Given a much more abundant clone one base away, this may be a read error. The chain couples TRBV12-3 or TRBV12-4 to TRBJ2-1, with D unclear. The germline V and J ends were trimmed by 4 bases and 4 bases, with 8 bases remaining between them. This CDR3 contains 13 residues. The CDR3 nucleotides are TGTGCCAGCAGTTACACAGATTACAATGAGCAGTTCTTC. It codes for CASSYTDYNEQFF.

The chain couples TRBV6-1 to TRBJ2-1, with 7 nucleotides matching TRBD2. This CDR3 comprises 15 residues. Per germline, CDR1 MNHNS and CDR2 SASEGT. V was clipped by 2 bases and J by 4 bases; unmatched bases: 5. This CDR3 reads CASSERAGDYNEQFF. The CDR3, as DNA: TGTGCCAGCAGTGAAAGGGCGGGGGATTACAATGAGCAGTTCTTC.

This clonotype was seen a few times. The rearrangement links TRBV5-1 to TRBJ1-1; D is uncertain. The CDR3 sequence is 12 residues long. Trimming took off 5 bases at V and 3 bases at J, with 8 bases between the two ends. The germline V gene has CDR1 SGHRS and CDR2 YFSETQ. DNA of the CDR3: TGCGCCAGCAGGTTACTGGACACTGAAGCTTTCTTT. Amino acids: CASRLLDTEAFF.

This clonotype was detected only a few times. The chain uses TRBV28 and TRBJ1-3, with 7 bases aligning to TRBD1. Germline trimming cut 8 bases from V and 0 bases from J; bases unmatched to any gene: 7. The CDR3 totals 15 residues. Looked up from germline, CDR1 is MDHEN and CDR2 is SYDVKM. CDR3 coding DNA: TGTGCCAGCCGACAGGGCCCCTACTCTGGAAACACCATATATTTT. Translation gives CASRQGPYSGNTIYF.

V gene TRBV24-1 combines with J gene TRBJ2-2; 7 positions match TRBD2. V lost 3 bases and J lost 1; bases outside the gene matches: 4. The CDR3 totals 16 residues. The germline CDR1 and CDR2 sequences are KGHDR and SFDVKD. As DNA, the CDR3 is TGTGCCACCAGTGATGAGAGCGGGATGAACACCGGGGAGCTGTTTTTT. Translating gives CATSDESGMNTGELFF.

Turning to this clonotype: The junction and the germline gene differ at one end; a read error may be behind it. The V gene is TRBV7-7, the J gene TRBJ2-3; D gene unclear. The CDR3 consists of 17 residues. Per the germline V gene, CDR1 is SSHAT and CDR2 is FNYEAQ (reference sequence). CDR3: CASSLNPGPPMADTQYF. The DNA of the CDR3 is TGTGCTAGCAGCTTAAATCCTGGACCTCCGATGGCAGATACGCAGTATTTT.

This clonotype is a singleton in its sample. This chain connects TRBV9 to TRBJ2-3, with a weak D call TRBD1 (5 bases). The V end lost 0 bases, the J end lost 5 bases, and 13 bases lay between the germline ends. Germline V CDR1 and CDR2: SGDLS, YYNGEE. This CDR3 spans 15 amino acids. The CDR3, as DNA: TGTGCCAGCAGCGTAGTGGGGCAAATCGGAGATACGCAGTATTTT. Translating gives CASSVVGQIGDTQYF.

The rearrangement uses TRBV27 and TRBJ2-3; 8 positions match TRBD2. With V trimmed by 5 bases and J by 4 bases, 8 bases remained unmatched. This CDR3 spans 15 amino acids. From germline, CDR1 is MNHEY and CDR2 SMNVEV (reference sequence). The CDR3 DNA reads as TGTGCCAGCAGTAAGAGAGCGGGAGTCCCAGATACGCAGTATTTT. This codes for CASSKRAGVPDTQYF.

In this sample, this clonotype turned up a few times. The CDR3 sequence is CASSLGGKNIQYF. The CDR3 DNA is TGTGCCAGCAGTTTAGGGGGCAAAAACATTCAGTACTTC. This chain joins TRBV28 and TRBJ2-4, with D perhaps assigned TRBD1 or TRBD2 (5 bases each). V lost 2 bases to trimming and J lost 3 bases, with 5 bases between them. The germline V gene encodes CDR1 MDHEN and CDR2 SYDVKM. The CDR3 has 13 residues.

Points on this clonotype: An end of the junction differs from the germline gene, which may be a read error. The chain uses TRBV20-1 and TRBJ2-2; 9 bases align to TRBD2. Germline V gives CDR1 DFQATT, CDR2 SNEGSKA (reference sequence). The CDR3 spans 18 residues. The CDR3, as DNA: TGCAGGGCTAGAGTATTGGGCGGGAGGGCCATTGTCACCGGGGAGCTGTTTTTT. Protein sequence: CRARVLGGRAIVTGELFF.

The table lists this clonotype with a few counts. The V and J genes are TRBV12-3 or TRBV12-4 and TRBJ2-7; no reliable D call. V was cut by 3 bases and J by 0 bases, with 9 bases left in between. The CDR3 totals 14 residues. CDR3 sequence reads: CASSFQASSYEQYF. As DNA, the CDR3 is TGTGCCAGCAGTTTTCAGGCTAGCTCCTACGAGCAGTACTTC.

This clonotype was seen a handful of times. V gene TRBV12-3 or TRBV12-4 combines with J gene TRBJ2-3, with D possibly matching TRBD2 (6 bases). This CDR3 region has 14 residues. The V and J ends lost 7 bases and 5 bases respectively, with 16 bases between them. CDR3 sequence (DNA): TGTGCCAGCACTACGGAGGGGCAAGGAGATACGCAGTATTTT. Its protein product is CASTTEGQGDTQYF.

This clonotype was counted between two and nine times. The rearrangement links TRBV2 to TRBJ2-5; 9 positions match TRBD1. V shed 4 bases, J shed 5 bases, and the junction held 11 bases outside the gene matches. The CDR3 runs to 16 residues. Germline-derived CDR1 and CDR2 are SNHLY and FYNNEI. The CDR3: CASSVGVGGQGETQYF. CDR3 in DNA: TGTGCCAGCAGTGTAGGTGTCGGTGGACAGGGGGAGACCCAGTACTTC.

This clonotype came up a few times. The chain recombines TRBV28 with TRBJ1-1, with 7 bases matching TRBD1. With 2 bases clipped from V and 3 bases from J, the junction kept 6 bases outside the gene matches. This CDR3 comprises 15 residues. Germline V lookup: CDR1 MDHEN, CDR2 SYDVKM. CDR3 region: CASSLPTGLDTEAFF. CDR3 bases: TGTGCCAGCAGTTTACCGACAGGGCTGGACACTGAAGCTTTCTTT.